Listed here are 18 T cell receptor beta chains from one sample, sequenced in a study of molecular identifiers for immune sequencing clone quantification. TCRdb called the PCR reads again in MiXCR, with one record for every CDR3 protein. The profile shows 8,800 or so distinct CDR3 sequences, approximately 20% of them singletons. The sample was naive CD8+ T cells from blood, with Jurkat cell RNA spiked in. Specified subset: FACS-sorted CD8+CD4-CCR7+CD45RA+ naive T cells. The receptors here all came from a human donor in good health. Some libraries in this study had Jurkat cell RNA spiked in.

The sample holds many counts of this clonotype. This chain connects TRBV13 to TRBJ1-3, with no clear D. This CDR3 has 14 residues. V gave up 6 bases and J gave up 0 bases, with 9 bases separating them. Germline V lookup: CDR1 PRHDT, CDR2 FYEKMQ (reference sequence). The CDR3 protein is CASSNGVSGNTIYF. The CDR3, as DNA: TGTGCCAGCAGTAACGGGGTCTCTGGAAACACCATATATTTT. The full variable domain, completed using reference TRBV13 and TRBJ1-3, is AAGVIQSPRHLIKEKRETATLKCYPIPRHDTVYWYQQGPGQDPQFLISFYEKMQSDKGSIPDRFSAQQFSDYHSELNMSSLELGDSALYFCASSNGVSGNTIYFGEGSWLTVV.

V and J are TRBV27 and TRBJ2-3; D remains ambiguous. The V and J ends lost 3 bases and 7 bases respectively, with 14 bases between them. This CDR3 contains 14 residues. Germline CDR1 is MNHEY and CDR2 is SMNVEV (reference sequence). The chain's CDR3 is CASSFPQQENTQYF. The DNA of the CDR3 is TGTGCCAGCAGTTTCCCGCAACAAGAGAATACGCAGTATTTT.

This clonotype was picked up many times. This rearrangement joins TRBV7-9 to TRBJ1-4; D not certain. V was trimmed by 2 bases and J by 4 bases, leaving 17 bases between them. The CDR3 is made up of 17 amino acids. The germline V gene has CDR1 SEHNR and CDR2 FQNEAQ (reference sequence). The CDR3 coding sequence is TGTGCCAGCAGCTTAATCTCGTACGGTGCCCATAATGAAAAACTGTTTTTT. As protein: CASSLISYGAHNEKLFF.

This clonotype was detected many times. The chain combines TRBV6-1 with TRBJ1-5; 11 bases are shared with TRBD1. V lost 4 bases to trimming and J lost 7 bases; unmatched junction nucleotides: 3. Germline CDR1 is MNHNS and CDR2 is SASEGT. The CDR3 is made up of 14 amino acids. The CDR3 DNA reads TGTGCCAGCAGTGGGACAGGGGGCGGCCAGCCCCAGCATTTT. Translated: CASSGTGGGQPQHF.

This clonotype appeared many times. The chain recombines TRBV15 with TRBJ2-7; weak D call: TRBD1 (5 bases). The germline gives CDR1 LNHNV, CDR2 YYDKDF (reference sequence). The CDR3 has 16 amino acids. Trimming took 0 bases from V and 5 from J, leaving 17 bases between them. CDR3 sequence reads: CATSRDFNRMRDEQYF. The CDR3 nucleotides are TGTGCCACCAGCAGAGATTTTAACAGGATGCGTGACGAGCAGTACTTC.

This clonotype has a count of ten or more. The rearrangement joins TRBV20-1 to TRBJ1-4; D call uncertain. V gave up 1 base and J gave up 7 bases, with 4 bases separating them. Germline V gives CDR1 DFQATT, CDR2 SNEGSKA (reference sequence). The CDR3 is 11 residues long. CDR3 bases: TGCAGTGCTAGAGTGGGTGAAAAACTGTTTTTT. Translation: CSARVGEKLFF.

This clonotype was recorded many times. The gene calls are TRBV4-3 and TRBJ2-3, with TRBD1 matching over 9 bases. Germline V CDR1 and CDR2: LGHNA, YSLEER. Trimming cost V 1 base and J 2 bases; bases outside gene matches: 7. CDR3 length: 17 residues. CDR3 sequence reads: CASSQGGTGRYTDTQYF. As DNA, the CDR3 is TGCGCCAGCAGCCAAGGAGGGACAGGGCGATACACAGATACGCAGTATTTT.

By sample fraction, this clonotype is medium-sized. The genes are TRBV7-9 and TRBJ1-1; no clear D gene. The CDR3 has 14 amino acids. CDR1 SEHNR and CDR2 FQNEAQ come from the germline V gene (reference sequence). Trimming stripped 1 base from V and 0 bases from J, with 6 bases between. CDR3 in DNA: TGTGCCAGCAGCTTAGTATATCTGAACACTGAAGCTTTCTTT. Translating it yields CASSLVYLNTEAFF. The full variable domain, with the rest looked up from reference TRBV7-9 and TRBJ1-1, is DTGVSQNPRHKITKRGQNVTFRCDPISEHNRLYWYRQTLGQGPEFLTYFQNEAQLEKSRLLSDRFSAERPKGSFSTLEIQRTEQGDSAMYLCASSLVYLNTEAFFGQGTRLTVV.

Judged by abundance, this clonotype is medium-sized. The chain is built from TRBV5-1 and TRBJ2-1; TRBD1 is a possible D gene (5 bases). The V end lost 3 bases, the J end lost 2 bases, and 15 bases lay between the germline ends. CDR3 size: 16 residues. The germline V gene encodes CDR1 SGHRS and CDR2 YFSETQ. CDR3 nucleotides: TGCGCCAGCAGCTCCCCCCCGACAGAACCCTACAATGAGCAGTTCTTC. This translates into CASSSPPTEPYNEQFF. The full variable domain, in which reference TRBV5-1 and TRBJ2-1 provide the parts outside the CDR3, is KAGVTQTPRYLIKTRGQQVTLSCSPISGHRSVSWYQQTPGQGLQFLFEYFSETQRNKGNFPGRFSGRQFSNSRSEMNVSTLELGDSALYLCASSSPPTEPYNEQFFGPGTRLTVL.

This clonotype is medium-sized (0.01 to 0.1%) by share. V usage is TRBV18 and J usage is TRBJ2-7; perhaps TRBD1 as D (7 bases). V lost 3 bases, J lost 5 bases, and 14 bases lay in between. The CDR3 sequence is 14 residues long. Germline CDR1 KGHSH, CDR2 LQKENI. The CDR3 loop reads CASSPGAGGNEQYF. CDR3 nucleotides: TGTGCCAGCTCACCCGGCGCAGGGGGGAACGAGCAGTACTTC.

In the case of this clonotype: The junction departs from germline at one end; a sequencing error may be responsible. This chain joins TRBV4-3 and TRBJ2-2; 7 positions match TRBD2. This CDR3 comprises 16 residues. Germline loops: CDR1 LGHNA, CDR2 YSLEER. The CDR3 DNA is TGCGCCAGCAGTCAAGATCCGGGGGGAAACGCCGGGGAGCTGTTTTTT. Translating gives CASSQDPGGNAGELFF.

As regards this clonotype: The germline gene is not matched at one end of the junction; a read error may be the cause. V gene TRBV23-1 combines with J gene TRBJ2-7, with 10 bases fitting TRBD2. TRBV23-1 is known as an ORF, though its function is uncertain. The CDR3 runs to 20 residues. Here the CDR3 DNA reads TGCGCCAGCACCGAAACTAACTGCGGCTTAGCGGGGGGCGCCTCCTGCGAGCAGTACTTC. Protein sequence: CASTETNCGLAGGASCEQYF.

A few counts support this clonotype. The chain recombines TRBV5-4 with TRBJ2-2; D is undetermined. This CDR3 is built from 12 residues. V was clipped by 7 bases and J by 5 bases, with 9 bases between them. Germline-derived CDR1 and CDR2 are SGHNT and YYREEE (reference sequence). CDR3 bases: TGTGCCAGCTTAGGACCAACCGGGGAGCTGTTTTTT. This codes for CASLGPTGELFF.

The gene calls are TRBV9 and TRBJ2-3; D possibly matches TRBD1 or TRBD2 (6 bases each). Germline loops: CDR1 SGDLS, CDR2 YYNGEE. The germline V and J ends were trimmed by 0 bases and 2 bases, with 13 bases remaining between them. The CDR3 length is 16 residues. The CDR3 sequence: CASSVEKGEATDTQYF. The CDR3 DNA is TGTGCCAGCAGCGTAGAGAAGGGGGAGGCCACAGATACGCAGTATTTT.

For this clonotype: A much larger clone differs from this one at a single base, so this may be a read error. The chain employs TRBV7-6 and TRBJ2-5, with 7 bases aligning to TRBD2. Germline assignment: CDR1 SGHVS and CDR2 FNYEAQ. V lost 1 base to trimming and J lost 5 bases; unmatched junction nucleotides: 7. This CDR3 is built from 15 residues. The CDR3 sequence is CASSLGGCSGETQYF. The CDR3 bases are TGTGCCAGCAGCTTAGGTGGCTGTAGCGGGGAGACCCAGTACTTC.

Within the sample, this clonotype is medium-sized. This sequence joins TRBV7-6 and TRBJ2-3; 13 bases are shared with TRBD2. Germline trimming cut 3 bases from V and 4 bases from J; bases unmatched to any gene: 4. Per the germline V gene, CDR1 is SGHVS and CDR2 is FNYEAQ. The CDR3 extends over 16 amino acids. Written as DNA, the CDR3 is TGTGCCAGCAGCTTTGGACTAGCGGGAGTGGCAGATACGCAGTATTTT. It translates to CASSFGLAGVADTQYF.

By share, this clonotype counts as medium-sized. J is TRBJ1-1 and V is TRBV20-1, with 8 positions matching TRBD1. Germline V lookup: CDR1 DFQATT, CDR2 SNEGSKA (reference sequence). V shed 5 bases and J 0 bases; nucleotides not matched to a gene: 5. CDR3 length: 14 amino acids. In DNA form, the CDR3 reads TGCAGTGCTCTCCGGACAGGGTTGAACACTGAAGCTTTCTTT. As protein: CSALRTGLNTEAFF.

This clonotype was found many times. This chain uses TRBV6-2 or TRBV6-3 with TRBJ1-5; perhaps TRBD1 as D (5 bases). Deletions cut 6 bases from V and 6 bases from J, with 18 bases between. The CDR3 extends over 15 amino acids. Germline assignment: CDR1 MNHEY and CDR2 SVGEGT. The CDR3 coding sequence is TGTGCCAGCAGCCAAGGGACCCTTATAGGTCAGCCCCAGCATTTT. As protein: CASSQGTLIGQPQHF.